The present TCR beta chain was sequenced within a study of blood T cells in healthy people across ages. Through a sample-barcoded 5' primer and a J-beta primer mix, a second PCR was run for about 7 to 12 cycles. TCRdb re-analysed the 5' RACE reads in MiXCR, keeping a single row per CDR3 protein. The sample consists of fewer than 1.5 million distinct CDR3 sequences, 35% to 45% of them appearing once. The CDR3 totals 13 residues. This TCR derives from a young woman in good health. V and J are TRBV21-1 and TRBJ1-2; TRBD1, the D gene given by the table, was not confirmed from the DNA. TRBV21-1 corresponds to a pseudogene. Specimen: blood. CDR3 in amino acids: CASSTGTGISYTF. The CDR3 DNA is TGTGCCAGCAGCACCGGGACAGGGATCAGCTACACCTTC.